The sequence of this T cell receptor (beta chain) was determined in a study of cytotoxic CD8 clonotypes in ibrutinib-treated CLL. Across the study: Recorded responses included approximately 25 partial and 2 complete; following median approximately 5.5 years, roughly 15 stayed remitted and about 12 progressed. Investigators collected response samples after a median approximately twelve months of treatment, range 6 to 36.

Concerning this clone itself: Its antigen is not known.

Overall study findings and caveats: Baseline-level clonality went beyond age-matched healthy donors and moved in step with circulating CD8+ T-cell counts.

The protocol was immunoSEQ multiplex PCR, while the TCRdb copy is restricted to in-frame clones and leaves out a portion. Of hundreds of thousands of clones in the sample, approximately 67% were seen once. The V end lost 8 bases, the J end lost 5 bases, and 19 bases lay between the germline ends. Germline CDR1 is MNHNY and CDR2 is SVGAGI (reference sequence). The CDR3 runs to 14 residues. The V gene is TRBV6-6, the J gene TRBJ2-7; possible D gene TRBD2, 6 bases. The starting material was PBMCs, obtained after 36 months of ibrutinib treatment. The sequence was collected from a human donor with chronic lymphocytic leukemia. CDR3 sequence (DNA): TGTGCCAGCGTCCCCGGACCTACGGGGGACGAGCAGTACTTC. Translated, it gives CASVPGPTGDEQYF.